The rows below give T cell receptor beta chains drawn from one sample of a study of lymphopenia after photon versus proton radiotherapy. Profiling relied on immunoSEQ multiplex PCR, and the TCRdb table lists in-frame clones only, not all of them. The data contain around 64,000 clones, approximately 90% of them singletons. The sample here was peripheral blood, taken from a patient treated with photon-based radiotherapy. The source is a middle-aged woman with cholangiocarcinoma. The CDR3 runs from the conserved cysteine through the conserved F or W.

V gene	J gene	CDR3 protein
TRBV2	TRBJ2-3	CASGSGWVSDTQYF
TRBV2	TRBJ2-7	CASSEVSGSREQYF
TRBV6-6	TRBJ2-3	CASSFGRDHTDTQYF
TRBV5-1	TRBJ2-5	CASSQPGVRQETQYF
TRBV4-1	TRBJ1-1	CASSQGLDMNTEAFF
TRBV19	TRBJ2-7	CASSIGGSGYEQYF
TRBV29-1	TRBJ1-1	CSVSRQGRGTEAFF
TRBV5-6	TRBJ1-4	CASSQIGGLVF
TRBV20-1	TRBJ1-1	CSAGPYTEAFF
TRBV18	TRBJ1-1	CASSPKAGTEAFF
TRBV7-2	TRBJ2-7	CASSLGQGALGEQYF
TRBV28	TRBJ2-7	CASSTDAGTETYEQYF
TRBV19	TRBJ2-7	CASSPTSGSNYEQYF
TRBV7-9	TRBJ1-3	CASRGRGNTIYF
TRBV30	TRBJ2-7	CAWNRQGALNYEQYF
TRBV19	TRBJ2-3	CASSMRSSGGRPDTQYF
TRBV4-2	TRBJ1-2	CASSQEPRGQYYGYTF
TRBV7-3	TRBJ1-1	CASSPDVNTEAFF
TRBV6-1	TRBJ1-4	CASRALGNEKLFF
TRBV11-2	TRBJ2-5	CASSLASGRPWETQYF
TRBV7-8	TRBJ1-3	CASSLPIDRPRSGNTIYF
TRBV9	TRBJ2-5	CASSRGQVETQYF
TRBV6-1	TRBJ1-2	CASSGSGGGYTF
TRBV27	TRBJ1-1	CASSPWGGEGTEAFF
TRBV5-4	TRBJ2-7	CASSLLPPQAPYEQYF
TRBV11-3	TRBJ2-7	CASSRTGGWEQYF
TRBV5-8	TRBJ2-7	CASREPGQGAYEQYF
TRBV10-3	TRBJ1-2	CAISEYTSYGYTF
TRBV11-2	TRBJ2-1	CASSFSGRPNNEQFF